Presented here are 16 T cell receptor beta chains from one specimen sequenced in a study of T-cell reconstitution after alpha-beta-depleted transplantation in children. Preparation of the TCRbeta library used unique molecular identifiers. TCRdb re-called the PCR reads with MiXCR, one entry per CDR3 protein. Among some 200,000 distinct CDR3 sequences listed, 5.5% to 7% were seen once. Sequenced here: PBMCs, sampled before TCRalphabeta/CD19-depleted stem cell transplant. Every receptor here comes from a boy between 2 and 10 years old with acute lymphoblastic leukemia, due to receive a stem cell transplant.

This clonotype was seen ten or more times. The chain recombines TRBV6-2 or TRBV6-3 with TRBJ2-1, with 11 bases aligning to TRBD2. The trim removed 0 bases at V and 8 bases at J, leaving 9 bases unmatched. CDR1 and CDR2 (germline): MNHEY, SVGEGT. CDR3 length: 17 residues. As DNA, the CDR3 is TGTGCCAGCAGTTACTCGAGTAGCGGGGGGGCCAGGGATGAGCAGTTCTTC. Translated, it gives CASSYSSSGGARDEQFF.

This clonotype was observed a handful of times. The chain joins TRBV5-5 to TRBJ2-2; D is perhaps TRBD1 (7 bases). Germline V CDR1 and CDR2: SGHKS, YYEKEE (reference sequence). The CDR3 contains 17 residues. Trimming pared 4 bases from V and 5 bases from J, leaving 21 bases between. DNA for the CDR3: TGTGCCAGCAGCCCCTCTGTGGGACTCAGGGGGACCGGGGAGCTGTTTTTT. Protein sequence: CASSPSVGLRGTGELFF.

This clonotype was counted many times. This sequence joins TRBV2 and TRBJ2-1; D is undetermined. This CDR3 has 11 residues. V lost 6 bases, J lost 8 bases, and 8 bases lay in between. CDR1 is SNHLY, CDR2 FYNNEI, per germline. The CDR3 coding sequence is TGTGCCAGCAGCCAGCGTGATGAGCAGTTCTTC. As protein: CASSQRDEQFF.

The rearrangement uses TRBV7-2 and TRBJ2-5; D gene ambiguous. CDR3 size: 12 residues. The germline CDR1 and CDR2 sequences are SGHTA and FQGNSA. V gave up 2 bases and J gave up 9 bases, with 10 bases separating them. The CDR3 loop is CASSLRPRAQYF. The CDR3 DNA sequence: TGTGCCAGCAGCTTAAGGCCGCGCGCCCAGTACTTC.

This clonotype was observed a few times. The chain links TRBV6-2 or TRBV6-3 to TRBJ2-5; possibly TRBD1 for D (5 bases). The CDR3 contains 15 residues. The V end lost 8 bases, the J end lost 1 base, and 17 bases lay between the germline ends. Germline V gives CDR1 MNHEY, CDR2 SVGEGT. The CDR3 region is CASRKDWGGQETQYF. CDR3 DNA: TGTGCCAGCCGAAAAGACTGGGGCGGCCAAGAGACCCAGTACTTC.

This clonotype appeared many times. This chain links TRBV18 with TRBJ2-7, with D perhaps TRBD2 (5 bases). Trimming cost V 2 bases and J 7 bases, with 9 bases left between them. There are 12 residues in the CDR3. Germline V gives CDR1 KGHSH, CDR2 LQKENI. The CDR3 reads CASSPTRVEQYF. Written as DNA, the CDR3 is TGTGCCAGCTCACCAACGAGGGTTGAGCAGTACTTC.

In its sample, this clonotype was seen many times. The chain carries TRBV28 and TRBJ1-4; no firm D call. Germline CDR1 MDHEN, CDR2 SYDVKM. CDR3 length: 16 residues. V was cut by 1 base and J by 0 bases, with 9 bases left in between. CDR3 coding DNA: TGTGCCAGCAGTTTATCCCAGCTATCAACTAATGAAAAACTGTTTTTT. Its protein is CASSLSQLSTNEKLFF.

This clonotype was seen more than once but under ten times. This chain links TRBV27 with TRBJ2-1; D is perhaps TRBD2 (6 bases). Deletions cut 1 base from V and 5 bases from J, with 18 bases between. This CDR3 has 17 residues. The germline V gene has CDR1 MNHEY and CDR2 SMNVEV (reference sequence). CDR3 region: CASSLFSLGPGDNEQFF. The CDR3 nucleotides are TGTGCCAGCAGTTTATTTTCCCTCGGACCGGGAGACAATGAGCAGTTCTTC.

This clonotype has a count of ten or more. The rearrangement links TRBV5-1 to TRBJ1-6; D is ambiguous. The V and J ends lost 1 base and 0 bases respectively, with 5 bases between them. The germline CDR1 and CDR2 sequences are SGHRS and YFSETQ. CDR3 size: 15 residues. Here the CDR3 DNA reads TGCGCCAGCAGCTTGCTGAGCTCCTATAATTCACCCCTCCACTTT. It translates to CASSLLSSYNSPLHF.

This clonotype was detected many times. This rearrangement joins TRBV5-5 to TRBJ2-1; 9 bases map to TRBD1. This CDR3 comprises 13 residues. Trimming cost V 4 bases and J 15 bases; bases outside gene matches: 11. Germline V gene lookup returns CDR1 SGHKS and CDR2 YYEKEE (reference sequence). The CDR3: CASSSPGTGKTFF. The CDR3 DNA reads TGTGCCAGCAGCAGCCCCGGGACAGGGAAGACGTTCTTC.

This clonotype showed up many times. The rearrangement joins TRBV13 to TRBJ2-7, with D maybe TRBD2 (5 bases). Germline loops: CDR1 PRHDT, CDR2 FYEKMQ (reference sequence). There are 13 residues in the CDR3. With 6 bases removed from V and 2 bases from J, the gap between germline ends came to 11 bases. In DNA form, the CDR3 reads TGTGCCAGCAGTGGAGCGGTTACCTACGAGCAGTACTTC. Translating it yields CASSGAVTYEQYF.

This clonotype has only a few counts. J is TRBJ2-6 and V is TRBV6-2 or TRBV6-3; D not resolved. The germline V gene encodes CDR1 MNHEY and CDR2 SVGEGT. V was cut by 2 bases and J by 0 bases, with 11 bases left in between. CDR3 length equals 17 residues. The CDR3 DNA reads TGTGCCAGCAGTTACAGGCCAGCCGACTCTGGGGCCAACGTCCTGACTTTC. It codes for CASSYRPADSGANVLTF.

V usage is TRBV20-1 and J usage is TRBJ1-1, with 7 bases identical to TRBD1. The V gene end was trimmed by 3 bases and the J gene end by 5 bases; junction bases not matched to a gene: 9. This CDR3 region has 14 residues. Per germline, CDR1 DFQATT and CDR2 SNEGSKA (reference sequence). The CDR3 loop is CSARSRTGGTEAFF. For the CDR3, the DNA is TGCAGTGCTAGGTCCCGGACAGGAGGGACTGAAGCTTTCTTT.

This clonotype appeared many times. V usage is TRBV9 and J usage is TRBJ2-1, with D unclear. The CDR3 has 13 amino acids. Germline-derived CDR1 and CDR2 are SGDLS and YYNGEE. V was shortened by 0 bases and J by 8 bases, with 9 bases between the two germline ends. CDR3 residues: CASSVAYRDEQFF. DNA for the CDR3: TGTGCCAGCAGCGTAGCTTATCGGGATGAGCAGTTCTTC. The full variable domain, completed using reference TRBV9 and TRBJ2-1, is DSGVTQTPKHLITATGQRVTLRCSPRSGDLSVYWYQQSLDQGLQFLIQYYNGEERAKGNILERFSAQQFPDLHSELNLSSLELGDSALYFCASSVAYRDEQFFGPGTRLTVL.

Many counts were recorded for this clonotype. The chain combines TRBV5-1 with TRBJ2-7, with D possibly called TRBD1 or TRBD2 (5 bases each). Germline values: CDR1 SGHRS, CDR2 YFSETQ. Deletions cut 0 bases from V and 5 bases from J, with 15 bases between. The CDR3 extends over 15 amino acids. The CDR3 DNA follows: TGCGCCAGCAGCTTGGCCGAGGGCTCGGGGCACGAGCAGTACTTC. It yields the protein CASSLAEGSGHEQYF.

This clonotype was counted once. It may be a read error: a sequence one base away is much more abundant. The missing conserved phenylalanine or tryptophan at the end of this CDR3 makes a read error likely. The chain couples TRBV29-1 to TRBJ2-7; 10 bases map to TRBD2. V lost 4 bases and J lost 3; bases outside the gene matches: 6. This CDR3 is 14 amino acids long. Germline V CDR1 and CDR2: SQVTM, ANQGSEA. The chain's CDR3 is CSVGLAGAVYEQYC. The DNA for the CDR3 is TGCAGCGTTGGTCTAGCGGGAGCTGTCTACGAGCAGTACTGC.